This T cell receptor (beta chain) was retrieved from a study of neurological immune-mediated disorders. At least ten counts were recorded for this clonotype. CDR3 length: 14 residues. Trimming shortened V by 4 bases and J by 0 bases, and 9 bases separated the two germline ends. Germline CDR1 KGHSH, CDR2 LQKENI. TCRdb reanalysed the 5' RACE reads using MiXCR and keeps one entry per CDR3 protein. The repertoire consists of 20,000 to 25,000 distinct CDR3 sequences, with 15% occurring once and the leading ten covering roughly 14%. The specimen was PBMCs. V and J are TRBV18 and TRBJ1-1; D unclear. The receptor comes from a female donor with HTLV-1-associated myelopathy (HAM/TSP). The CDR3 loop reads CASSQSSMNTEAFF. The DNA of the CDR3 is TGTGCCAGCTCACAAAGTTCAATGAACACTGAAGCTTTCTTT. The variable domain in full, completed from reference TRBV18 and TRBJ1-1, reads NAGVMQNPRHLVRRRGQEARLRCSPMKGHSHVYWYRQLPEEGLKFMVYLQKENIIDESGMPKERFSAEFPKEGPSILRIQQVVRGDSAAYFCASSQSSMNTEAFFGQGTRLTVV.